This entry features one TCR beta chain sequence. The method was immunoSEQ multiplex PCR; TCRdb's version includes in-frame clones alone and lacks a portion of them. The table includes fewer than 100,000 clones, about nine tenths detected once. Per the germline V gene, CDR1 is KGHSH and CDR2 is LQKENI. V lost 4 bases and J 0 bases, leaving 9 bases between the germline ends. The CDR3 runs to 14 residues. The sample is drawn from a study of T cell changes during pregnancy in multiple sclerosis. Sample: peripheral blood, taken before pregnancy. This clonotype originated in a female donor with multiple sclerosis, enrolled in a pregnancy study. The chain carries TRBV18 and TRBJ1-1; no definite D call. The DNA for the CDR3 is TGTGCCAGCTCACGCGGGAGGGTGAACACTGAAGCTTTCTTT. Translation: CASSRGRVNTEAFF. The complete variable domain, with remaining parts taken from reference TRBV18 and TRBJ1-1, reads NAGVMQNPRHLVRRRGQEARLRCSPMKGHSHVYWYRQLPEEGLKFMVYLQKENIIDESGMPKERFSAEFPKEGPSILRIQQVVRGDSAAYFCASSRGRVNTEAFFGQGTRLTVV.